The 19 T cell receptor beta chains below were found in one sample sequenced in a study of CD8 T cells in Susac syndrome. RNA amounts of about 0.45 to 1 ug underwent reverse transcription with random hexamers. TCRdb reprocessed the immunoSEQ multiplex PCR reads via MiXCR and lists one record per CDR3 protein. The table has roughly 150,000 distinct CDR3 sequences, around 96% seen once. Input material: CD4+ T cells from PBMCs. The receptors come from a human donor with Susac syndrome.

The chain recombines TRBV21-1 with TRBJ1-5. TRBV21-1 is reported as a pseudogene. This CDR3 region has 14 residues. The CDR3 sequence is CASSKRQVNQPQHF. As DNA, the CDR3 is TGTGCCAGCAGCAAAAGGCAAGTCAATCAGCCCCAGCATTTT.

This chain links TRBV12-3 or TRBV12-4 with TRBJ2-5, with 7 bases matching TRBD1. The CDR3 consists of 14 residues. Germline trimming cut 6 bases from V and 7 bases from J; bases unmatched to any gene: 11. CDR3 in amino acids: CASRQGRAAVTQYF. The DNA of the CDR3 is TGTGCCAGCAGACAGGGGAGAGCAGCTGTGACCCAGTACTTC.

The CDR3 region is CSVERGQPQETQYF. CDR3 DNA: TGCAGCGTTGAAAGGGGCCAGCCTCAAGAGACCCAGTACTTC. The rearrangement uses TRBV29-1 and TRBJ2-5; perhaps TRBD1 as D (5 bases). The CDR3 is 14 amino acids. CDR1 and CDR2 (germline): SQVTM, ANQGSEA. Between the trimmed V and J ends, which lost 2 bases and 2 bases, there was a span of 12 bases.

The chain has TRBV12-3 or TRBV12-4 and TRBJ1-6, with D unclear. The V end was cut by 3 bases, the J end by 8 bases, with 8 bases between. The CDR3 is 13 residues long. As DNA, the CDR3 is TGTGCCAGCAGTTTGGGCAGTCATTCACCCCTCCACTTT. This codes for CASSLGSHSPLHF.

This rearrangement joins TRBV7-2 to TRBJ1-2; tentative D call: TRBD1 (6 bases). Trimming cost V 3 bases and J 8 bases, with 16 bases left between them. The germline gives CDR1 SGHTA, CDR2 FQGNSA. The CDR3 loop spans 14 amino acids. CDR3 DNA sequence: TGTGCCAGCAGCTTGGGCCGGGGGCTTGGGGGCTACACCTTC. This codes for CASSLGRGLGGYTF.

This rearrangement joins TRBV12-3 or TRBV12-4 to TRBJ1-1, with D tentatively TRBD1 (5 bases). This CDR3 contains 16 residues. V lost 3 bases and J lost 3, with 17 bases in between. CDR3 amino acids: CASSFGQGREDTEAFF. The CDR3 nucleotides read TGTGCCAGCAGTTTCGGGCAGGGTAGAGAGGACACTGAAGCTTTCTTT.

The chain combines TRBV29-1 with TRBJ2-2, with 7 bases that match TRBD1. The V segment lost 5 bases and the J segment 7 bases; nucleotides outside the gene matches: 4. CDR3 length: 12 amino acids. Germline loops: CDR1 SQVTM, CDR2 ANQGSEA. DNA for the CDR3: TGCAGCGTTAGGGGGCAAAGCGGGGAGCTGTTTTTT. This gives the protein CSVRGQSGELFF.

The gene calls are TRBV20-1 and TRBJ2-1, with 16 bases matching TRBD2. J gave up 9 bases and V 1 base, and 15 bases lay outside the gene matches. In germline, CDR1 is DFQATT, CDR2 SNEGSKA (reference sequence). The CDR3 is 19 amino acids. This CDR3 is CSARGLRAGLAGGLGEQFF. For the CDR3, the DNA is TGCAGTGCTAGAGGCCTCCGCGCGGGACTAGCGGGGGGGCTGGGTGAGCAGTTCTTC.

The chain recombines TRBV20-1 with TRBJ1-6; 9 nucleotides line up with TRBD1. This CDR3 region has 14 residues. Losses at the gene ends were 5 bases for V and 10 bases for J; bases not matched to a gene: 9. CDR1 and CDR2 from the germline V gene are DFQATT and SNEGSKA (reference sequence). The CDR3 nucleotides read TGCAGTGCTGCAGGGGACAGGGTCTACTCACCCCTCCACTTT. Its protein product is CSAAGDRVYSPLHF.

The chain joins TRBV20-1 to TRBJ1-2; no firm D call. The germline V gene encodes CDR1 DFQATT and CDR2 SNEGSKA (reference sequence). The CDR3 runs 12 residues. Trimming took off 0 bases at V and 7 bases at J, with 9 bases between the two ends. The DNA of the CDR3 is TGCAGTGCTAGAGATGATATGGGTGGCTACACCTTC. Its translation: CSARDDMGGYTF.

The chain recombines TRBV18 with TRBJ2-1; tentative D call: TRBD2 (6 bases). Germline V lookup: CDR1 KGHSH, CDR2 LQKENI. This CDR3 is built from 15 residues. Deletions cut 2 bases from V and 7 bases from J, with 15 bases between. This CDR3 reads CASSPFTPGLNEQFF. Here the CDR3 DNA reads TGTGCCAGCTCACCATTTACCCCCGGACTAAATGAGCAGTTCTTC.

CDR3: CASSQEWLGNYGYTF. CDR3 coding DNA: TGTGCCAGCAGCCAAGAGTGGCTGGGGAACTATGGCTACACCTTC. The V call is TRBV4-2, the J call TRBJ1-2; D unresolved. Trimming removed 0 bases from V and 2 bases from J, with 10 bases in between. The CDR3 covers 15 residues. CDR1 and CDR2 (germline): LGHNA, YNFKEQ.

V usage is TRBV29-1 and J usage is TRBJ2-5; D possibly corresponds to TRBD2 (5 bases). In germline, CDR1 is SQVTM, CDR2 ANQGSEA. This CDR3 region has 15 residues. V lost 8 bases and J lost 2, with 21 bases in between. The CDR3, as DNA: TGCAGCTCAATGAAGCCAGCCCGGACTCAAGAGACCCAGTACTTC. It specifies CSSMKPARTQETQYF.

The V gene is TRBV5-4, the J gene TRBJ2-7; 9 nucleotides agree with TRBD1. The CDR3 extends over 15 amino acids. Germline V gene data show CDR1 as SGHNT and CDR2 as YYREEE (reference sequence). Germline trimming cut 3 bases from V and 2 bases from J; bases unmatched to any gene: 6. As DNA, the CDR3 is TGTGCCAGCAGCTCGCGGACAGGGGAAGCCTACGAGCAGTACTTC. It specifies CASSSRTGEAYEQYF.

The rearrangement links TRBV12-3 or TRBV12-4 to TRBJ2-7; tentative D call: TRBD2 (5 bases). The CDR3 has 15 residues. V was clipped by 3 bases and J by 0 bases, with 12 bases between them. The CDR3 here is CASSFDPGNSYEQYF. The CDR3 nucleotides are TGTGCCAGCAGTTTCGACCCGGGGAACTCCTACGAGCAGTACTTC.

J is TRBJ2-3 and V is TRBV4-3, with TRBD1 matching over 9 bases. J lost 5 bases, V lost 1 base, and 10 bases had no gene match. The CDR3 extends over 17 amino acids. From germline, CDR1 is LGHNA and CDR2 YSLEER. The CDR3 nucleotides read TGCGCCAGCAGCCAAGGTCGGACAGGGGATGGGCGAGATACGCAGTATTTT. Translating gives CASSQGRTGDGRDTQYF.

This chain connects TRBV7-3 to TRBJ2-5, with 11 bases matching TRBD2. Germline values: CDR1 SGHTA, CDR2 FQGTGA. The CDR3 has 15 residues. V lost 5 bases, J lost 5 bases, and 7 bases stayed unmatched. CDR3 region: CASSRSGGAFETQYF. Written as DNA, the CDR3 is TGTGCCAGCAGCCGTAGCGGGGGGGCCTTCGAGACCCAGTACTTC.

This clonotype was observed once. The rearrangement uses TRBV29-1 and TRBJ1-2; tentative D call: TRBD1 (5 bases). Germline CDR1 SQVTM, CDR2 ANQGSEA. The CDR3 is 11 residues long. Trimming left V 5 bases short and J 7 bases short, with 11 bases between. Here the CDR3 DNA reads TGCAGCGTTTCTCGGACAAGTGGCTACACCTTC. Protein sequence: CSVSRTSGYTF.

The chain employs TRBV20-1 and TRBJ1-6, with 7 bases matching TRBD1. J gave up 9 bases and V 4 bases, and 9 bases lay outside the gene matches. Germline values: CDR1 DFQATT, CDR2 SNEGSKA (reference sequence). The CDR3 length is 14 residues. CDR3 bases: TGCAGTGCTACATCGACAGGGACGAGTTCACCCCTCCACTTT. This encodes CSATSTGTSSPLHF.